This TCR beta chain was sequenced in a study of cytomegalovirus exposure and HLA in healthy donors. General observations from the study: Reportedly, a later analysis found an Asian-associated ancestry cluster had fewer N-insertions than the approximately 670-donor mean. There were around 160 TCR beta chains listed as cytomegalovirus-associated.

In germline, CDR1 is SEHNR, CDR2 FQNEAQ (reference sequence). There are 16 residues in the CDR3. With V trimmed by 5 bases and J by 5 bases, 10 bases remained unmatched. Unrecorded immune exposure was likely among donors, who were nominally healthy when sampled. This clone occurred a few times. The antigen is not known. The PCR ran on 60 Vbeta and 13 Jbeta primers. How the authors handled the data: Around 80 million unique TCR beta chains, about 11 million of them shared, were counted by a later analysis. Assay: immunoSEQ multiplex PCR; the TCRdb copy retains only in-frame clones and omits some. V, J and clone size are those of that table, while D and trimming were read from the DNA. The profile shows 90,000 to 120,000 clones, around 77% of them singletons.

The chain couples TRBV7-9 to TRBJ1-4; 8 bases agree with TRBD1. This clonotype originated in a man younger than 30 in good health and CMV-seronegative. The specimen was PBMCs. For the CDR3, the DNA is TGTGCCAGCAGCCAGACGGGAGGACAGGGAAATGAAAAACTGTTTTTT. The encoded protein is CASSQTGGQGNEKLFF.